Listed here are 16 T cell receptor beta chains from one sample, sequenced in a study of blood T cell repertoires in COVID-19. The protocol was immunoSEQ multiplex PCR, while the TCRdb copy is restricted to in-frame clones and leaves out a portion. The sample comprises fewer than 300,000 clones, more than 85% of which are singletons, and 2.2% rests with the top ten. The sample taken for sequencing was peripheral blood. These receptors all come from a woman in her 30s with COVID-19, enrolled during active disease.

This chain connects TRBV5-4 to TRBJ2-3, with TRBD2 matching over 11 bases. The CDR3 loop spans 14 amino acids. Germline values: CDR1 SGHNT, CDR2 YYREEE (reference sequence). Trimming at V came to 5 bases and at J to 4 bases, leaving 3 bases not matched to a gene. Here the CDR3 DNA reads TGTGCCAGCAGGGTAGCGGGAGGGCCAGATACGCAGTATTTT. This sequence encodes CASRVAGGPDTQYF.

This clone has only one observation. The rearrangement links TRBV11-2 to TRBJ1-1; 7 positions match TRBD1. Trimming took 5 bases from V and 5 from J; bases not matched to a gene: 11. This CDR3 has 15 amino acids. Germline CDR1 and CDR2: SGHAT and FQNNGV. CDR3 amino acids: CASSQGGSAKTEAFF. The CDR3 region has the DNA TGTGCCAGCAGCCAGGGGGGATCGGCGAAAACTGAAGCTTTCTTT.

On this clone: This specimen includes other DNA sequences encoding the same CDR3. The J gene is TRBJ1-2, the V gene TRBV2, with 7 bases that match TRBD1. Looked up from germline, CDR1 is SNHLY and CDR2 is FYNNEI. After removal of 4 bases from V and 5 bases from J, the junction contained 4 bases not matched to a gene. This CDR3 contains 13 residues. The CDR3 DNA sequence: TGTGCCAGCAGTGCAGGGGGACCTTATGGCTACACCTTC. As protein: CASSAGGPYGYTF.

The rearrangement links TRBV12-3 or TRBV12-4 to TRBJ2-1; D is undetermined. The CDR3 is 13 residues long. Between the trimmed V and J ends, which lost 4 bases and 9 bases, there was a span of 13 bases. CDR3 region: CASSSYLDGEQFF. CDR3 nucleotide sequence: TGTGCCAGCAGTTCCTATCTAGACGGTGAGCAGTTCTTC.

The chain joins TRBV2 to TRBJ2-1, with 10 bases aligning to TRBD2. The germline V gene encodes CDR1 SNHLY and CDR2 FYNNEI. The V segment lost 2 bases and the J segment 8 bases; nucleotides outside the gene matches: 6. The CDR3 extends over 15 amino acids. The chain's CDR3 is CASSETGLALYEQFF. CDR3 bases: TGTGCCAGCAGTGAAACGGGACTAGCGTTATATGAGCAGTTCTTC.

This clone is medium-sized in the sample. This chain connects TRBV6-4 to TRBJ2-1, with a possible D match to TRBD2 (6 bases). The V gene's germline CDR1 is MRHNA and CDR2 SNTAGT. The CDR3 totals 13 residues. V lost 2 bases, J lost 5 bases, and 7 bases lay in between. The CDR3 DNA sequence: TGTGCCAGCAGTGACCGGGAGCACAATGAGCAGTTCTTC. It specifies CASSDREHNEQFF.

This sequence joins TRBV7-3 and TRBJ2-7, with D uncertain. CDR3 length equals 13 residues. Germline CDR1 and CDR2: SGHTA and FQGTGA. V was pared by 5 bases and J by 11 bases, with 19 bases between. CDR3 sequence (DNA): TGTGCCAGCAGCCCCTGGCCCGGCGGTCCGGAGTACTTC. Its protein product is CASSPWPGGPEYF.

The V and J genes are TRBV5-4 and TRBJ2-3; a possible D gene is TRBD2 (6 bases). The germline V and J ends were trimmed by 0 bases and 5 bases, with 10 bases remaining between them. The germline CDR1 and CDR2 sequences are SGHNT and YYREEE (reference sequence). The CDR3 is made up of 14 amino acids. This chain's CDR3 is CASSLGLVLDTQYF. In DNA, the CDR3 is TGTGCCAGCAGCTTGGGACTAGTGTTAGATACGCAGTATTTT.

This chain uses TRBV28 with TRBJ2-4, with TRBD2 identical over 9 bases. Trimming removed 1 base from V and 2 bases from J; junction bases left unmatched: 6. The CDR3 sequence is 17 residues long. The germline gives CDR1 MDHEN, CDR2 SYDVKM. The CDR3 DNA sequence: TGTGCCAGCAGTTTATCGACTAGCGGCCTGACCAAAAACATTCAGTACTTC. Residues: CASSLSTSGLTKNIQYF.

The V call is TRBV28, the J call TRBJ1-3; the match to TRBD1 covers 8 bases. Germline CDR1 reads MDHEN; CDR2 reads SYDVKM. The V segment lost 0 bases and the J segment 5 bases; nucleotides outside the gene matches: 6. This CDR3 region has 16 residues. CDR3 sequence (DNA): TGTGCCAGCAGTTTATGGCGGACAGGGATCCGAAACACCATATATTTT. It is translated as CASSLWRTGIRNTIYF.

The sample holds one count of this clone. The V gene is TRBV5-1, the J gene TRBJ1-1; D is uncertain. Between the trimmed V and J ends, which lost 0 bases and 0 bases, there was a span of 9 bases. The germline CDR1 and CDR2 sequences are SGHRS and YFSETQ. The CDR3 runs to 15 residues. The CDR3 spells CASSLDPFLNTEAFF. CDR3 bases: TGCGCCAGCAGCTTGGATCCGTTCTTGAACACTGAAGCTTTCTTT.

The chain joins TRBV6-2 or TRBV6-3 to TRBJ1-2; D possibly corresponds to TRBD1 (6 bases). This CDR3 is 16 amino acids long. Deletions cut 5 bases from V and 2 bases from J, with 18 bases between. Per germline, CDR1 MNHEY and CDR2 SVGEGT. CDR3 sequence (DNA): TGTGCCAGCAGTAATACACAGGGAAACTCAAACTATGGCTACACCTTC. This sequence encodes CASSNTQGNSNYGYTF.

The J gene is TRBJ2-3, the V gene TRBV9; maybe TRBD1 (5 bases). Germline values: CDR1 SGDLS, CDR2 YYNGEE. The CDR3 covers 15 residues. Trimming left V 4 bases short and J 4 bases short, with 16 bases between. CDR3 in amino acids: CASSPWTRESDTQYF. The CDR3, as DNA: TGTGCCAGCAGCCCTTGGACAAGGGAATCAGATACGCAGTATTTT.

This clone has a single count. This chain joins TRBV19 and TRBJ1-6, with D possibly matching TRBD1 (5 bases). Trimming cost V 6 bases and J 6 bases, with 12 bases left between them. Germline V lookup: CDR1 LNHDA, CDR2 SQIVND (reference sequence). There are 14 residues in the CDR3. The CDR3 DNA follows: TGTGCCAGTAGGTTACAGGCCGGTAATTCACCCCTCCACTTT. It yields the protein CASRLQAGNSPLHF.

V is TRBV6-5 and J is TRBJ1-4; unclear D gene. The germline CDR1 and CDR2 sequences are MNHEY and SVGAGI. The CDR3 covers 13 residues. Trimming shortened V by 8 bases and J by 6 bases, and 13 bases separated the two germline ends. This CDR3 is CASSYSRDEKLFF. In nucleotides, the CDR3 is TGTGCCAGCTCCTACTCGAGGGATGAAAAACTGTTTTTT.

The chain employs TRBV27 and TRBJ2-7; D is possibly TRBD1 (6 bases). The V end lost 6 bases, the J end lost 1 base, and 7 bases lay between the germline ends. The V gene's germline CDR1 is MNHEY and CDR2 SMNVEV (reference sequence). This CDR3 region has 12 residues. CDR3 DNA sequence: TGTGCCAGCAGGACAGGTTCCTACGAGCAGTACTTC. Amino acids: CASRTGSYEQYF.